A single sample gave rise to the 18 T cell receptor beta chains below, sequenced in a study of PD-1 blockade in classical Hodgkin lymphoma. TCRdb keeps only in-frame clones here, not all; method: immunoSEQ multiplex PCR. Of approximately 58,000 clones in the sample, about 91% are singletons; the top ten hold roughly a tenth. Following autologous stem cell transplantation, relapse occurred in every patient, and exposure to brentuximab vedotin varied. The specimen comprised peripheral blood mononuclear cells (PBMCs), sampled before the second cycle of nivolumab. The receptors here all came from a human donor with classical Hodgkin lymphoma.

The chain carries TRBV2 and TRBJ1-5; D not certain. The CDR3 has 12 amino acids. Germline V gene sequence: CDR1 SNHLY, CDR2 FYNNEI. V was shortened by 2 bases and J by 5 bases, with 4 bases between the two germline ends. Here the CDR3 reads CASSETYQPQHF. Written as DNA, the CDR3 is TGTGCCAGCAGTGAAACGTATCAGCCCCAGCATTTT. Supplemented by reference TRBV2 and TRBJ1-5, the full variable domain reads EPEVTQTPSHQVTQMGQEVILRCVPISNHLYFYWYRQILGQKVEFLVSFYNNEISEKSEIFDDQFSVERPDGSNFTLKIRSTKLEDSAMYFCASSETYQPQHFGDGTRLSIL.

This chain joins TRBV28 and TRBJ2-7; 14 bases align to TRBD2. Trimming took 11 bases from V and 5 from J; bases not matched to a gene: 17. The CDR3 covers 17 residues. Germline CDR1 reads MDHEN; CDR2 reads SYDVKM. The CDR3 sequence: CASDPGLAGVGSNEQYF. CDR3 coding DNA: TGTGCCTCCGATCCGGGACTAGCGGGAGTTGGGAGCAACGAGCAGTACTTC.

The rearrangement links TRBV5-5 to TRBJ2-5, with a tentative D call TRBD2 (5 bases). This CDR3 region has 14 residues. Trimming left V 3 bases short and J 7 bases short, with 16 bases between. CDR1 and CDR2 (germline): SGHKS, YYEKEE (reference sequence). CDR3 coding DNA: TGTGCCAGCAGCTCGCCTTTCGGGGAAGCGACCCAGTACTTC. Translated, it gives CASSSPFGEATQYF.

The chain has TRBV7-2 and TRBJ2-7, with TRBD2 identical over 11 bases. J gave up 2 bases and V 7 bases, and 10 bases lay outside the gene matches. CDR1 is SGHTA and CDR2 is FQGNSA in the germline V gene. The CDR3 sequence is 16 residues long. The CDR3 sequence is CASTQLAGGRTYEQYF. The DNA of the CDR3 is TGTGCCAGCACGCAATTAGCGGGAGGGCGGACCTACGAGCAGTACTTC.

The chain links TRBV5-4 to TRBJ2-6; D is unclear. The ends were cut back, 4 bases at V and 2 bases at J, with 10 bases in the middle. The CDR3 spans 15 residues. Germline CDR1 and CDR2: SGHNT and YYREEE (reference sequence). CDR3 nucleotides: TGTGCCAGCAGCCGCACAGAGCCTGGGGCCAACGTCCTGACTTTC. Protein sequence: CASSRTEPGANVLTF.

V and J are TRBV19 and TRBJ2-3; D possibly corresponds to TRBD2 (6 bases). Germline CDR1 reads LNHDA; CDR2 reads SQIVND (reference sequence). CDR3 length equals 16 residues. V lost 9 bases and J 0 bases, leaving 19 bases between the germline ends. CDR3 nucleotide sequence: TGTGCCAGCCAACTAGCTGGGACGCCTAGCACAGATACGCAGTATTTT. Protein product: CASQLAGTPSTDTQYF.

V is TRBV6-5 and J is TRBJ2-7; no firm D call. V gave up 0 bases and J gave up 0 bases, with 9 bases separating them. Germline lookup yields CDR1 MNHEY and CDR2 SVGAGI. The length of the CDR3 is 15 residues. CDR3: CASSYSMRSSYEQYF. The DNA of the CDR3 is TGTGCCAGCAGTTACTCGATGCGGAGCTCCTACGAGCAGTACTTC.

Details on this clone: Only one base separates this from a far larger clonotype, so it likely reflects a read error. This chain links TRBV11-1 with TRBJ2-7, with a weak D call TRBD2 (7 bases). Germline loops: CDR1 SGHAT, CDR2 FQDESV (reference sequence). CDR3 size: 14 residues. The chain's CDR3 is CASSEDPGDYERYF. CDR3 coding DNA: TGTGCCAGCTCTGAGGACCCAGGGGACTACGAGCGGTACTTC.

The chain carries TRBV5-4 and TRBJ2-7, with TRBD1 matching over 7 bases. V shed 2 bases, J shed 5 bases, and the junction held 4 bases outside the gene matches. The germline gives CDR1 SGHNT, CDR2 YYREEE (reference sequence). The CDR3 spans 13 residues. The CDR3 coding sequence is TGTGCCAGCAGCTTCACAGGGGCCGACGAGCAGTACTTC. This encodes CASSFTGADEQYF. The full variable domain, its missing parts supplied by reference TRBV5-4 and TRBJ2-7, is ETGVTQSPTHLIKTRGQQVTLRCSSQSGHNTVSWYQQALGQGPQFIFQYYREEENGRGNFPPRFSGLQFPNYSSELNVNALELDDSALYLCASSFTGADEQYFGPGTRLTVT.

The V call is TRBV6-4, the J call TRBJ1-5; D gene ambiguous. CDR1 and CDR2 from the germline V gene are MRHNA and SNTAGT. V was shortened by 5 bases and J by 5 bases, with 10 bases between the two germline ends. CDR3 size: 13 residues. The CDR3, as DNA: TGTGCCAGCAGTCCCGAAAAACATCAGCCCCAGCATTTT. Its protein product is CASSPEKHQPQHF.

The J gene is TRBJ2-7, the V gene TRBV30; TRBD1 might be the D (5 bases). Per the germline V gene, CDR1 is GTSNPN and CDR2 is SVGIG (reference sequence). The CDR3 length is 12 residues. The V gene lost 6 bases and the J gene lost 2 bases, with 11 bases spanning the gap. The CDR3, as DNA: TGTGCCTGCGAGCCCAGGGCCTACGAGCAGTACTTC. It yields the protein CACEPRAYEQYF. The full variable domain, its missing parts supplied by reference TRBV30 and TRBJ2-7, is SQTIHQWPATLVQPVGSPLSLECTVEGTSNPNLYWYRQAAGRGLQLLFYSVGIGQISSEVPQNLSASRPQDRQFILSSKKLLLSDSGFYLCACEPRAYEQYFGPGTRLTVT.

This chain links TRBV10-3 with TRBJ2-2; 12 bases are a match to TRBD2. Germline CDR1 and CDR2: ENHRY and SYGVKD. The CDR3 extends over 15 amino acids. After removal of 6 bases from V and 3 bases from J, the junction contained 2 bases not matched to a gene. CDR3 amino acids: CAIRRTSGDTGELFF. In DNA, the CDR3 is TGTGCCATCAGAAGGACTAGCGGGGACACCGGGGAGCTGTTTTTT.

The chain links TRBV9 to TRBJ2-1; TRBD2 agrees at 8 bases. Trimming cost V 1 base and J 6 bases; bases outside gene matches: 12. This CDR3 has 17 amino acids. Looked up from germline, CDR1 is SGDLS and CDR2 is YYNGEE. CDR3 DNA: TGTGCCAGCAGCGTACTCTCAAGTGCGGGGGGAGGCAATGAGCAGTTCTTC. Amino acid sequence: CASSVLSSAGGGNEQFF. The variable domain in full, with the rest retrieved from reference TRBV9 and TRBJ2-1, is DSGVTQTPKHLITATGQRVTLRCSPRSGDLSVYWYQQSLDQGLQFLIQYYNGEERAKGNILERFSAQQFPDLHSELNLSSLELGDSALYFCASSVLSSAGGGNEQFFGPGTRLTVL.

This sequence joins TRBV14 and TRBJ2-3; the match to TRBD2 covers 9 bases. V was clipped by 2 bases and J by 4 bases; unmatched bases: 4. Per germline, CDR1 SGHDN and CDR2 FVKESK. CDR3 size: 15 residues. CDR3 loop: CASSQTGLAADTQYF. The CDR3 DNA sequence: TGTGCCAGCAGCCAAACGGGACTAGCTGCAGATACGCAGTATTTT. Complete variable domain (other parts from reference TRBV14 and TRBJ2-3): EAGVTQFPSHSVIEKGQTVTLRCDPISGHDNLYWYRRVMGKEIKFLLHFVKESKQDESGMPNNRFLAERTGGTYSTLKVQPAELEDSGVYFCASSQTGLAADTQYFGPGTRLTVL.

The sample holds a few counts of this clone. V gene TRBV6-5 combines with J gene TRBJ1-2; possibly TRBD1 for D (5 bases). The CDR3 is 14 amino acids. Germline V CDR1 and CDR2: MNHEY, SVGAGI. V lost 0 bases, J lost 8 bases, and 13 bases lay in between. The DNA of the CDR3 is TGTGCCAGCAGTTACTCGAGAGGGGAATTGGGCTACACCTTC. It yields the protein CASSYSRGELGYTF.

This chain connects TRBV19 to TRBJ2-7; TRBD2 agrees at 7 bases. The junction had 0 bases not matched to a gene; V was cut back by 1 base and J by 3 bases. CDR3 length equals 13 residues. Germline V gives CDR1 LNHDA, CDR2 SQIVND (reference sequence). CDR3 DNA: TGTGCCAGTAGTATAGGGACTAGCTACGAGCAGTACTTC. It is translated as CASSIGTSYEQYF. Using reference TRBV19 and TRBJ2-7 for the parts outside the CDR3, the full variable domain is DGGITQSPKYLFRKEGQNVTLSCEQNLNHDAMYWYRQDPGQGLRLIYYSQIVNDFQKGDIAEGYSVSREKKESFPLTVTSAQKNPTAFYLCASSIGTSYEQYFGPGTRLTVT.

The V call is TRBV5-6, the J call TRBJ2-3, with 7 bases identical to TRBD2. Germline V gene data show CDR1 as SGHDT and CDR2 as YYEEEE. Losses at the gene ends were 0 bases for V and 5 bases for J; bases not matched to a gene: 9. This CDR3 contains 16 residues. The CDR3 coding sequence is TGTGCCAGCAGCTTGGTGGAAGGAAGGGAGGGAGATACGCAGTATTTT. Translation gives CASSLVEGREGDTQYF.

The chain links TRBV19 to TRBJ1-2, with 7 bases lining up with TRBD1. The CDR3 is 14 residues long. V was pared by 4 bases and J by 5 bases, with 7 bases of the junction left unmatched. Germline-derived CDR1 and CDR2 are LNHDA and SQIVND (reference sequence). CDR3 amino acids: CASSTSGGEYGYTF. The CDR3 DNA reads TGTGCCAGTAGTACCTCAGGGGGTGAATATGGCTACACCTTC.